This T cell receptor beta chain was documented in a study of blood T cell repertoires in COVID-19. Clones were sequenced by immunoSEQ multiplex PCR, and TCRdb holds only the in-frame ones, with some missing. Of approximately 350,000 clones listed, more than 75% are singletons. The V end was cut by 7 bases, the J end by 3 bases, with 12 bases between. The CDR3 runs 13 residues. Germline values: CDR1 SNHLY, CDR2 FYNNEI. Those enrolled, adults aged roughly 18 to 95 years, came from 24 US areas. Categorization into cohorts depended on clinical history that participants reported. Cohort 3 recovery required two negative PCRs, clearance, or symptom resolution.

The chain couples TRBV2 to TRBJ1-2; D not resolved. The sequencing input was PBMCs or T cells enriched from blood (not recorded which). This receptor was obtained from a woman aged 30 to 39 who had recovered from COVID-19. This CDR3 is CASKDSRDYGYTF. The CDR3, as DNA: TGTGCCAGCAAGGATAGCAGAGACTATGGCTACACCTTC.